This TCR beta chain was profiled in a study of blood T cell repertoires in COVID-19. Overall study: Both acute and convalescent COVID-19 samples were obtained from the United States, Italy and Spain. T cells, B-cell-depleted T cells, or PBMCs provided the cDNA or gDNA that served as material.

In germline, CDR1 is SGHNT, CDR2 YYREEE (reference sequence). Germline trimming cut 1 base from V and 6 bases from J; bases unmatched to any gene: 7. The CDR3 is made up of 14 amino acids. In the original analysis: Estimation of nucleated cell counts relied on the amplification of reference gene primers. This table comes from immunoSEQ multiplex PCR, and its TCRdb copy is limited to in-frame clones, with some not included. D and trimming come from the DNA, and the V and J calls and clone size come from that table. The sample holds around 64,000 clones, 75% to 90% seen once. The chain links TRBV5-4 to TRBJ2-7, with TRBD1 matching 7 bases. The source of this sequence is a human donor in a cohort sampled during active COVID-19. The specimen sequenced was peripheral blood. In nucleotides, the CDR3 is TGTGCCAGCAGCTTGACGGGCAGGGGGACCGAGCAGTACTTC. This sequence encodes CASSLTGRGTEQYF.